This T cell receptor beta chain was obtained from a study of lung T cells in sarcoidosis with Löfgren's syndrome. Looking at the study overall: In sarcoidosis, CD4+ T cells accumulate in bronchoalveolar lavage fluid.

TCRdb fed the reads into MiXCR, producing one record per CDR3 protein. The data contain roughly 63,000 distinct CDR3 sequences, around 20% of them seen just once; the ten biggest clones take up less than 2.5%. About this clonotype itself: A clone one base away is much larger, so this may be a read error.

This TCR came from a human donor with sarcoidosis (Löfgren's syndrome or another form), or a control subject (not recorded which). Sequencing used CD4+ T cells from PBMCs.

CDR3: CASRRHKEYEQHF. The CDR3 bases are TGTGCCAGCAGACGACATAAGGAGTACGAGCAGCACTTC. The chain recombines TRBV27 with TRBJ2-7, with D uncertain. Germline lookup yields CDR1 MNHEY and CDR2 SMNVEV (reference sequence). CDR3 length equals 13 residues.